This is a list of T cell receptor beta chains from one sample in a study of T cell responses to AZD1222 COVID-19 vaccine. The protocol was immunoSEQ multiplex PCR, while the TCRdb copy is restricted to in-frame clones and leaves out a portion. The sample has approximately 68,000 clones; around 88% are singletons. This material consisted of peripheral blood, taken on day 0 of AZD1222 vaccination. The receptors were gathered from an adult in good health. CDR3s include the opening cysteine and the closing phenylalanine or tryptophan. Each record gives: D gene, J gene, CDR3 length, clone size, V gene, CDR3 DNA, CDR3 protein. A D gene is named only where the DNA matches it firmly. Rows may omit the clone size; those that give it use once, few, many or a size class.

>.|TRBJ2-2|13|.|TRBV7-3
TGTGCCAGCAGCTTAAACACGGCCGGGGAGCTGTTTTTT
CASSLNTAGELFF
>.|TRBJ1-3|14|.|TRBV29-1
TGCAGCGTTGTTCTCCGGACCTCTGGAAACACCATATATTTT
CSVVLRTSGNTIYF
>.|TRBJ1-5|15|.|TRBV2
TGTGCCAGCAGTGAAGTTTGGGGAAGCAATCAGCCCCAGCATTTT
CASSEVWGSNQPQHF
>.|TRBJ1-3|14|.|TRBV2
TGTGCCAGCAGGGGGGACACGGCTGGAAACACCATATATTTT
CASRGDTAGNTIYF
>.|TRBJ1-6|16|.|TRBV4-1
TGCGCCAGCAGCCAAGCAGTGGTCCTGGCGAATTCACCCCTCCACTTT
CASSQAVVLANSPLHF
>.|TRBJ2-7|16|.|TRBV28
TGTGCCAGCAGTCCTTGGGGTACCGTTTACTTGTGGGAGCAGTACTTC
CASSPWGTVYLWEQYF
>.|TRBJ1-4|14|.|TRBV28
TGTGCCAGCGGTCTAGTTGCAACTAATGAAAAACTGTTTTTT
CASGLVATNEKLFF
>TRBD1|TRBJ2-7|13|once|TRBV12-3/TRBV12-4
TGTGCCAGCAGGACCGGGACAGCCTACGAGCAGTACTTC
CASRTGTAYEQYF
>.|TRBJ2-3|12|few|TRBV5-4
TGTGCCAGCAGCTCGTCCACAGATACGCAGTATTTT
CASSSSTDTQYF
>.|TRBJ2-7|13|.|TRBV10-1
TGCGCCAGCAGTGAGGGGGGATCTTACGAGCAGTACTTC
CASSEGGSYEQYF
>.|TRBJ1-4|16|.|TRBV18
TGTGCCAGCTCCCCAACTACAGGGCAGGGAAATGAAAAACTGTTTTTT
CASSPTTGQGNEKLFF
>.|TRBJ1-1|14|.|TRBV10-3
TGTGCCATCAGTGAGTCTGGGGTGAACACTGAAGCTTTCTTT
CAISESGVNTEAFF
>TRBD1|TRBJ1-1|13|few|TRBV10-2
TGCGCCAGCGAGCGGGACAGCAGCACTGAAGCTTTCTTT
CASERDSSTEAFF